The 20 T cell receptor beta chains below were found in one sample sequenced in a study of vaccination effects on CD4 cells after COVID-19. The antigens these receptors bind are not known. Expansion with viral peptide pools was applied to antigen-specific CD4+ T cells by the ViraFEST assay prior to sequencing. The culture ran for 10 days, and then CD4+ T cells were isolated. Recipients of the vaccine had no prior SARS-CoV-2 infection and negative nucleocapsid antibodies. Libraries were prepared by immunoSEQ multiplex PCR; TCRdb keeps only in-frame clonotypes and omits some of them. The sample consists of about 41,000 clones, 77% of them appearing once. Sample: CD4+ T cells from PBMCs cultured with HCoV-NL63 spike peptides, taken before COVID-19 vaccination. The receptors originated from a human donor who received a COVID-19 vaccine.

The chain has TRBV25-1 and TRBJ1-4; TRBD1 matches at 10 bases. The CDR3 consists of 18 residues. Trimming took 4 bases from V and 8 from J; bases not matched to a gene: 16. Germline assignment: CDR1 MGHDK and CDR2 SYGVNS. This CDR3 reads CASSVSRQGAIYNEKLFF. The CDR3 DNA reads TGTGCCAGCAGTGTGTCCCGACAGGGGGCCATCTATAACGAAAAACTGTTTTTT.

V gene TRBV15 combines with J gene TRBJ1-1; D gene uncertain. The length of the CDR3 is 14 residues. V lost 2 bases and J 4 bases, leaving 11 bases between the germline ends. Germline V gene sequence: CDR1 LNHNV, CDR2 YYDKDF (reference sequence). In nucleotides, the CDR3 is TGTGCCACCAGCAGACAGAGGAAAGGCACTGAAGCTTTCTTT. Its translation: CATSRQRKGTEAFF.

V usage is TRBV6-1 and J usage is TRBJ2-1; D tentatively reads TRBD1 or TRBD2 (6 bases each). Germline V gene data show CDR1 as MNHNS and CDR2 as SASEGT. The V and J ends lost 0 bases and 8 bases respectively, with 11 bases between them. This CDR3 is 14 amino acids long. CDR3 sequence reads: CASSEALRGDEQFF. The CDR3 DNA follows: TGTGCCAGCAGTGAAGCGCTGAGGGGGGATGAGCAGTTCTTC.

The V gene is TRBV12-5, the J gene TRBJ2-4; 12 nucleotides align to TRBD1. CDR1 and CDR2 from the germline V gene are LGHNT and FRNRAP. The CDR3 is made up of 22 amino acids. V gave up 1 base and J gave up 0 bases; unmatched junction bases: 16. Written as DNA, the CDR3 is TGTGCTAGTGGTTTGGCGCCTAAGACCACGGGACAGGGGGCTGGAGCCAAAAACATTCAGTACTTC. It translates to CASGLAPKTTGQGAGAKNIQYF.

This clone was seen a handful of times. This chain connects TRBV19 to TRBJ1-5; D perhaps matches TRBD1 (6 bases). This CDR3 is 16 amino acids long. The germline CDR1 and CDR2 sequences are LNHDA and SQIVND (reference sequence). The V and J ends lost 4 bases and 0 bases respectively, with 13 bases between them. The CDR3 region has the DNA TGTGCCAGTAGTACCTACAGGGACATTAGCAATCAGCCCCAGCATTTT. It translates to CASSTYRDISNQPQHF. Full variable domain (remainder filled in from reference TRBV19 and TRBJ1-5): DGGITQSPKYLFRKEGQNVTLSCEQNLNHDAMYWYRQDPGQGLRLIYYSQIVNDFQKGDIAEGYSVSREKKESFPLTVTSAQKNPTAFYLCASSTYRDISNQPQHFGDGTRLSIL.

This clone was seen more than once but under ten times. V and J are TRBV7-2 and TRBJ2-1; D is undetermined. V lost 5 bases to trimming and J lost 9 bases, with 23 bases between them. The CDR3 is 16 amino acids. Germline CDR1 is SGHTA and CDR2 is FQGNSA. CDR3 in amino acids: CASSTFPGSVYGEQFF. The CDR3 DNA follows: TGTGCCAGCAGCACCTTCCCGGGTTCCGTCTATGGTGAGCAGTTCTTC.

The chain links TRBV27 to TRBJ2-7, with D unresolved. CDR3 size: 12 residues. The ends were cut back, 6 bases at V and 6 bases at J, with 12 bases in the middle. The germline V gene has CDR1 MNHEY and CDR2 SMNVEV (reference sequence). CDR3: CASSQISGEQYV. The CDR3, as DNA: TGTGCCAGCAGCCAGATCTCTGGCGAGCAGTACGTC.

V is TRBV4-1 and J is TRBJ2-2; tentative D call: TRBD2 (6 bases). Trimming shortened V by 3 bases and J by 1 base, and 15 bases separated the two germline ends. CDR3 length: 17 amino acids. Germline CDR1 MGHRA, CDR2 YSYEKL. The CDR3 DNA is TGCGCCAGCAGCCATCCCCGAAGGCGGGGGAACACCGGGGAGCTGTTTTTT. Translating it yields CASSHPRRRGNTGELFF.

The chain is built from TRBV6-6 and TRBJ1-5; the D is unclear. CDR1 MNHNY and CDR2 SVGAGI come from the germline V gene (reference sequence). CDR3 length equals 15 residues. The germline V and J ends were trimmed by 6 bases and 0 bases, with 12 bases remaining between them. CDR3 region: CASSPGLSSNQPQHF. The CDR3 DNA sequence: TGTGCCAGCAGCCCCGGACTGTCTAGCAATCAGCCCCAGCATTTT.

CDR3 coding DNA: TGTGCCAGCAGAGGAGGGGGTCAGCCCCAGCATTTT. Protein: CASRGGGQPQHF. The chain is built from TRBV12-3 or TRBV12-4 and TRBJ1-5; possibly TRBD1 for D (6 bases). The ends were cut back, 6 bases at V and 6 bases at J, with 9 bases in the middle. The CDR3 runs 12 residues.

The chain combines TRBV10-3 with TRBJ1-2; 12 bases are a match to TRBD1. Germline loops: CDR1 ENHRY, CDR2 SYGVKD. The length of the CDR3 is 14 residues. V shed 10 bases, J shed 5 bases, and the junction held 8 bases outside the gene matches. CDR3: CATGGTGGIYGYTF. The CDR3 DNA reads as TGTGCCACCGGCGGGACAGGGGGCATTTATGGCTACACCTTC.

The genes are TRBV11-3 and TRBJ1-5, with D hard to call. CDR1 SGHNT and CDR2 YENEEA come from the germline V gene. Trimming pared 5 bases from V and 2 bases from J, leaving 16 bases between. The CDR3 sequence is 16 residues long. CDR3 sequence reads: CASSAWCPQGNQPQHF. DNA of the CDR3: TGTGCCAGCAGCGCATGGTGTCCGCAGGGCAATCAGCCCCAGCATTTT.

This chain connects TRBV29-1 to TRBJ1-2; 7 bases match TRBD1. V lost 4 bases, J lost 0 bases, and 17 bases stayed unmatched. The CDR3 length is 18 residues. Germline V gene data show CDR1 as SQVTM and CDR2 as ANQGSEA. DNA for the CDR3: TGCAGCGTTGCTTTCTTGGACAGGAGCATCCCTACTAACTATGGCTACACCTTC. Its protein product is CSVAFLDRSIPTNYGYTF.

J is TRBJ2-1 and V is TRBV24-1; maybe TRBD2 (6 bases). The length of the CDR3 is 16 residues. Per germline, CDR1 KGHDR and CDR2 SFDVKD. Trimming took off 3 bases at V and 1 base at J, with 12 bases between the two ends. This CDR3 is CATSDPTGGSYNEQFF. In DNA form, the CDR3 reads TGTGCCACCAGTGATCCAACCGGGGGTTCCTACAATGAGCAGTTCTTC.

This chain joins TRBV6-5 and TRBJ2-2, with D unresolved. Germline V lookup: CDR1 MNHEY, CDR2 SVGAGI. This CDR3 is 11 amino acids long. Trimming pared 6 bases from V and 5 bases from J, leaving 4 bases between. CDR3 nucleotide sequence: TGTGCCAGCAGCCATACCGGGGAGCTGTTTTTT. Encoded protein: CASSHTGELFF.

This chain connects TRBV7-9 to TRBJ1-4; maybe TRBD1 (6 bases). The germline CDR1 and CDR2 sequences are SEHNR and FQNEAQ (reference sequence). V lost 0 bases, J lost 4 bases, and 15 bases lay in between. This CDR3 has 17 amino acids. CDR3 DNA sequence: TGTGCCAGCAGCTTAGCGCCCACAGGGCCCCGTAATGAAAAACTGTTTTTT. Protein: CASSLAPTGPRNEKLFF.

The rearrangement joins TRBV5-1 to TRBJ2-5; no definite D call. V shed 8 bases and J shed 2 bases, with 22 bases lying between them. CDR1 and CDR2 from the germline V gene are SGHRS and YFSETQ. The CDR3 sequence is 16 residues long. The CDR3 sequence: CASATRSTNSQETQYF. The CDR3 nucleotides read TGCGCCAGTGCGACACGATCAACAAACTCGCAAGAGACCCAGTACTTC.

V is TRBV5-1 and J is TRBJ2-3; 11 nucleotides match TRBD2. The length of the CDR3 is 16 residues. Germline CDR1 is SGHRS and CDR2 is YFSETQ. The ends lost 4 bases at V and 3 bases at J; junction bases unmatched: 7. The CDR3, as DNA: TGCGCCAGCAGCCGGGGGGCTAGCGGGGGGACAGATACGCAGTATTTT. This gives the protein CASSRGASGGTDTQYF.

This chain links TRBV5-1 with TRBJ2-1; D is possibly TRBD1 (7 bases). This CDR3 contains 15 residues. V was cut by 3 bases and J by 0 bases, with 10 bases left in between. CDR1 is SGHRS and CDR2 is YFSETQ in the germline V gene. The CDR3 reads CASSSQGGSYNEQFF. The CDR3 DNA follows: TGCGCCAGCAGCTCGCAGGGGGGCTCCTACAATGAGCAGTTCTTC. The entire variable domain, with the rest obtained from reference TRBV5-1 and TRBJ2-1, is as follows: KAGVTQTPRYLIKTRGQQVTLSCSPISGHRSVSWYQQTPGQGLQFLFEYFSETQRNKGNFPGRFSGRQFSNSRSEMNVSTLELGDSALYLCASSSQGGSYNEQFFGPGTRLTVL.

The rearrangement uses TRBV7-3 and TRBJ2-3, with TRBD2 matching 13 bases. The CDR3 is made up of 16 amino acids. Germline CDR1 and CDR2: SGHTA and FQGTGA. V was pared by 5 bases and J by 6 bases, with 8 bases of the junction left unmatched. DNA for the CDR3: TGTGCCAGCAGCCTTTGGACTAGCGGGGGAGGCGATACGCAGTATTTT. Translating gives CASSLWTSGGGDTQYF.